This T cell receptor beta chain stems from a study of cytomegalovirus exposure and HLA in healthy donors. Findings and caveats of the study: 87-base-pair reads could not separate some V segments, including TRBV6-2 and TRBV6-3.

There are 16 residues in the CDR3. The germline CDR1 and CDR2 sequences are SSHAT and FNYEAQ (reference sequence). The primer mix had 60 Vbeta and 13 Jbeta primers. Generated by immunoSEQ multiplex PCR, the TCRdb table keeps only in-frame clones and is missing some. The sample records fewer than 250,000 clones, 70% to 80% being singletons. In the case of this clone: Its cognate antigen is unknown. Sequence at one end of the junction differs from germline and may be a read error.

Sequenced: PBMCs. The chain carries TRBV7-7 and TRBJ2-2; 8 nucleotides match TRBD2. The receptor was isolated from a woman younger than 45 in good health and CMV-seronegative. The CDR3 DNA is TGTGCTAGCAGCTCCGAAAGCGGGGGGAACACCGGGGAGCTGTTTTTT. It specifies CASSSESGGNTGELFF.